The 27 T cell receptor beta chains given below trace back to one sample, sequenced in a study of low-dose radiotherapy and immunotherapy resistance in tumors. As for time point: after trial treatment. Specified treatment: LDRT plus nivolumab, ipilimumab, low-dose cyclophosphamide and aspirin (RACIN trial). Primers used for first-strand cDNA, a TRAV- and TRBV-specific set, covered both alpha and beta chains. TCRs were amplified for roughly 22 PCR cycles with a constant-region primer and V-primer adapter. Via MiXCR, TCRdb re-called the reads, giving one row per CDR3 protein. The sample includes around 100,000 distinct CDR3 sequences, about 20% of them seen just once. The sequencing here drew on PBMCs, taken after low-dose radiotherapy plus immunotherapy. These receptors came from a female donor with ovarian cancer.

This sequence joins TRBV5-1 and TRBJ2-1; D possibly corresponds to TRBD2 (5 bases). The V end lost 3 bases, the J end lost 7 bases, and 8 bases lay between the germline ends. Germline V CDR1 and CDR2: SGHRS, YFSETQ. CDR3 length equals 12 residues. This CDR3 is CASSWTANEQFF. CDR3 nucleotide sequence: TGCGCCAGCAGCTGGACTGCAAATGAGCAGTTCTTC. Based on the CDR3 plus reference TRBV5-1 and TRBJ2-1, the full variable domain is KAGVTQTPRYLIKTRGQQVTLSCSPISGHRSVSWYQQTPGQGLQFLFEYFSETQRNKGNFPGRFSGRQFSNSRSEMNVSTLELGDSALYLCASSWTANEQFFGPGTRLTVL.

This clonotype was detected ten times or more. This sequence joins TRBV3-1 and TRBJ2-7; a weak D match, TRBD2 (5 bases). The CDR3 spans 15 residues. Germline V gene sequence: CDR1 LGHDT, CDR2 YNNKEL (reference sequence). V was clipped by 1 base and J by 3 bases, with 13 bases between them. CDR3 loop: CASSQVFGNVYEQYF. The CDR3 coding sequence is TGTGCCAGCAGCCAAGTGTTCGGGAACGTCTACGAGCAGTACTTC.

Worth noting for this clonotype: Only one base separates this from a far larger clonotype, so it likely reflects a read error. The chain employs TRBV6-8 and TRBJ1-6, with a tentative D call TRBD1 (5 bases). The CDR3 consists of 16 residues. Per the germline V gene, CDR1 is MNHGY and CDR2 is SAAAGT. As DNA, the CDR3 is TGTACCAGCAGTTACGCCAGGGTGGGGTATAATTCACCCCTCCACTTT. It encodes CTSSYARVGYNSPLHF.

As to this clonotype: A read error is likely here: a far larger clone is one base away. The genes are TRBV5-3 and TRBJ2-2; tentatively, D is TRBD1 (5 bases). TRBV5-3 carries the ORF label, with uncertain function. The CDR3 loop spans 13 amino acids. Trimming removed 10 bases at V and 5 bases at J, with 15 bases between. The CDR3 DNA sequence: TGTGCCGGCAGTCTAACAGGAACCGGGGAGCTGTTTTTT. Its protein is CAGSLTGTGELFF.

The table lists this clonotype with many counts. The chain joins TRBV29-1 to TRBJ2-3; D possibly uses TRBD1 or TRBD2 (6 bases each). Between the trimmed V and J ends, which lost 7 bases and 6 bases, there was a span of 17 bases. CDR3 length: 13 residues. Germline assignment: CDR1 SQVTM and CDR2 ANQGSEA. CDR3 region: CSADGGLGDTQYF. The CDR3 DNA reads TGCAGCGCTGACGGGGGCCTGGGGGATACGCAGTATTTT.

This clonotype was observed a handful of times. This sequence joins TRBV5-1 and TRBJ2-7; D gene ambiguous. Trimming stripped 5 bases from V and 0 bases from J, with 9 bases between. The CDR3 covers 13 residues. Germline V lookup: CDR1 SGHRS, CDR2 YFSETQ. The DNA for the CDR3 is TGCGCCAGCAGTGTAGGAAGCTCCTACGAGCAGTACTTC. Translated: CASSVGSSYEQYF.

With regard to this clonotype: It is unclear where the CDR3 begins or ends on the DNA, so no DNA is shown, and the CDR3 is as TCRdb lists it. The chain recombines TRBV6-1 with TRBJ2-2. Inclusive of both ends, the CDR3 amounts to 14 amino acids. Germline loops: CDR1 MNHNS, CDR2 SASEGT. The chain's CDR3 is CASSEGYTGELFFF.

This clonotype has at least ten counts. The CDR3 loop is CASSRLPTSTDTQYF. The CDR3 nucleotides are TGTGCCAGCAGCAGACTACCAACTAGCACAGATACGCAGTATTTT. The V call is TRBV11-2, the J call TRBJ2-3, with a weak D call TRBD2 (5 bases). Trimming pared 5 bases from V and 0 bases from J, leaving 12 bases between. The CDR3 contains 15 residues. Germline CDR1 and CDR2: SGHAT and FQNNGV. The complete variable domain, with remaining parts taken from reference TRBV11-2 and TRBJ2-3, reads EAGVAQSPRYKIIEKRQSVAFWCNPISGHATLYWYQQILGQGPKLLIQFQNNGVVDDSQLPKDRFSAERLKGVDSTLKIQPAKLEDSAVYLCASSRLPTSTDTQYFGPGTRLTVL.

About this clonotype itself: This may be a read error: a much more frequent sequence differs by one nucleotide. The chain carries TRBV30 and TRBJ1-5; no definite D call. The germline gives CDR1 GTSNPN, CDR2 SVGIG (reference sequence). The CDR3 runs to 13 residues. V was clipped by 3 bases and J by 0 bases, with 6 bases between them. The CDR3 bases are TGTGCCTGGAGCTGGGATAGCAATCAGCCCCAGCATTTT. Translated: CAWSWDSNQPQHF.

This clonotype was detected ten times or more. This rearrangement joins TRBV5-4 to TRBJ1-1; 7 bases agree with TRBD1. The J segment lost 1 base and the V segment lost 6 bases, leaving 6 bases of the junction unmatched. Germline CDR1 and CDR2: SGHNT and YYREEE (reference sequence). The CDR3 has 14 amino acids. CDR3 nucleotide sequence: TGTGCCAGCAACTTCGACAGGGCGAACACTGAAGCTTTCTTT. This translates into CASNFDRANTEAFF.

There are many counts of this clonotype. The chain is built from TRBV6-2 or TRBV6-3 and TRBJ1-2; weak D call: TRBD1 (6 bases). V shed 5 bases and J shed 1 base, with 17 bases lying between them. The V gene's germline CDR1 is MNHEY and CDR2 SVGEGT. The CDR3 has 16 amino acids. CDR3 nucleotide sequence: TGTGCCAGCAGTCAAAGGACCGGGACAAATAACTATGGCTACACCTTC. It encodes CASSQRTGTNNYGYTF.

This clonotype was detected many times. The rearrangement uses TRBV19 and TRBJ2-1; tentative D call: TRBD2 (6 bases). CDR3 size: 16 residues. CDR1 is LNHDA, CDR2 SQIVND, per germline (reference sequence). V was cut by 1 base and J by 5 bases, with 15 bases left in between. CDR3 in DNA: TGTGCCAGTAGTATAGTCGGGACCTGGGAGGACAATGAGCAGTTCTTC. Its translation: CASSIVGTWEDNEQFF. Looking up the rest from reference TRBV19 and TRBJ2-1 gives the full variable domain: DGGITQSPKYLFRKEGQNVTLSCEQNLNHDAMYWYRQDPGQGLRLIYYSQIVNDFQKGDIAEGYSVSREKKESFPLTVTSAQKNPTAFYLCASSIVGTWEDNEQFFGPGTRLTVL.

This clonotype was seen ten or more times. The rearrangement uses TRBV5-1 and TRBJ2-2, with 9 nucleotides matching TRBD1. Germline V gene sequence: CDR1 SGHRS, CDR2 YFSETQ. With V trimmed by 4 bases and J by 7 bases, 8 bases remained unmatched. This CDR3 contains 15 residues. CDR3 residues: CASSVGQGAIGELFF. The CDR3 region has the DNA TGCGCCAGCAGCGTGGGACAGGGAGCCATCGGGGAGCTGTTTTTT.

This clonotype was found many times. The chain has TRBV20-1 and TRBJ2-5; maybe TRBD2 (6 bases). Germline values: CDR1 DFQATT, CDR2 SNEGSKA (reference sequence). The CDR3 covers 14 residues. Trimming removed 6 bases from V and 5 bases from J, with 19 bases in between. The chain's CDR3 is CSARTAGLRETQYF. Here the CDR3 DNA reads TGCAGTGCGCGTACAGCGGGCCTGAGGGAGACCCAGTACTTC.

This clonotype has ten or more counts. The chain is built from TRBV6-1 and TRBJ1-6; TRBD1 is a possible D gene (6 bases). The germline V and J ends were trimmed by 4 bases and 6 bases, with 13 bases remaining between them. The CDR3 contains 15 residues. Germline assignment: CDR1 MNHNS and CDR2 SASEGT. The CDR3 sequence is CASSALQGTNSPLHF. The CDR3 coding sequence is TGTGCCAGCAGTGCACTTCAGGGGACTAATTCACCCCTCCACTTT.

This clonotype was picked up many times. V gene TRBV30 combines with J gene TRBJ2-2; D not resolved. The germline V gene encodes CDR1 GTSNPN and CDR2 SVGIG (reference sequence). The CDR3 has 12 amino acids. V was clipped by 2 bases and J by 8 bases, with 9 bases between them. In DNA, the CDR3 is TGTGCCTGGAGTCCCAATCGGGGGGAGCTGTTTTTT. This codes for CAWSPNRGELFF.

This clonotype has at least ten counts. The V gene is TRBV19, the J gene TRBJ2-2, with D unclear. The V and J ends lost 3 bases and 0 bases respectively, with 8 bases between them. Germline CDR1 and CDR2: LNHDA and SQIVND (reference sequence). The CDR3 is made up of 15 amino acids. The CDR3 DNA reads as TGTGCCAGTAGTATTCTGGCACCGAACACCGGGGAGCTGTTTTTT. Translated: CASSILAPNTGELFF.

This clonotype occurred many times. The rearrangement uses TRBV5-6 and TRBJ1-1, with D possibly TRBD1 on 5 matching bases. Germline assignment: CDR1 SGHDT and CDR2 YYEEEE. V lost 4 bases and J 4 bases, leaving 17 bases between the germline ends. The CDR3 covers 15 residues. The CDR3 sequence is CASSPDLGVSTEAFF. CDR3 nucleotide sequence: TGTGCCAGCAGCCCCGACCTGGGGGTGAGCACTGAAGCTTTCTTT. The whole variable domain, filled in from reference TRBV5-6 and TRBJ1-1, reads DAGVTQSPTHLIKTRGQQVTLRCSPKSGHDTVSWYQQALGQGPQFIFQYYEEEERQRGNFPDRFSGHQFPNYSSELNVNALLLGDSALYLCASSPDLGVSTEAFFGQGTRLTVV.

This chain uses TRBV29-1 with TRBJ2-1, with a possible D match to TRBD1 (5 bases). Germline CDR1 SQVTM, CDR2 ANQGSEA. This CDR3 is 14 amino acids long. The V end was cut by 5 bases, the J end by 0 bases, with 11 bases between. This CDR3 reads CSVRDSSSYNEQFF. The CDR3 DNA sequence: TGCAGCGTTCGAGACAGTAGCTCCTACAATGAGCAGTTCTTC.

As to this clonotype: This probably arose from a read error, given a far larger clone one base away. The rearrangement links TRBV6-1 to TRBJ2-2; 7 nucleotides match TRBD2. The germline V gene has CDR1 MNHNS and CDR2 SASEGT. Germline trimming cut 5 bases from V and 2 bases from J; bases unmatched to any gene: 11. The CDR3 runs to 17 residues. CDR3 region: CASSYEPGGVNTGELFF. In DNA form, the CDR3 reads TGTGCCAGCAGTTACGAGCCGGGGGGAGTTAACACCGGGGAGCTGTTTTTT.

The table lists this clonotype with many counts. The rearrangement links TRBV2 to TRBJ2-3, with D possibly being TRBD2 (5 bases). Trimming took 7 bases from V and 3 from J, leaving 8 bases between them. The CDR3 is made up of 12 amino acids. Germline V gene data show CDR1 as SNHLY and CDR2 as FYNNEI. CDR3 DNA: TGTGCCAGCATGAGGGATACAGATACGCAGTATTTT. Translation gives CASMRDTDTQYF.

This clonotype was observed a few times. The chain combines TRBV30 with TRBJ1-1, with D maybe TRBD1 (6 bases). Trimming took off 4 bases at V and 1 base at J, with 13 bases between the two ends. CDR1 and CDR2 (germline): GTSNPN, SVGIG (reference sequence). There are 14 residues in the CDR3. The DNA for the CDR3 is TGTGCCTGGACCGGCGGGGGGGCGAACACTGAAGCTTTCTTT. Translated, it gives CAWTGGGANTEAFF.

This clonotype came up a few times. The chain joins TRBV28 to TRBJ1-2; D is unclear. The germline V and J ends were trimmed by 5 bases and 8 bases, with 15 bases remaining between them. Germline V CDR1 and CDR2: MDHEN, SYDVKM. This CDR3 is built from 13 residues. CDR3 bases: TGTGCCAGCAGTCCGACGGCCGCCTTGGGCTACACCTTC. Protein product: CASSPTAALGYTF.

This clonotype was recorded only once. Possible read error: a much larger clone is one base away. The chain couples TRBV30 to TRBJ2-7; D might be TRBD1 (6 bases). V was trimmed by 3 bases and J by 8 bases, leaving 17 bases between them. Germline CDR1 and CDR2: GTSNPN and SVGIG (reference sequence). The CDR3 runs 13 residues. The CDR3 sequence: CAWRGRNRDQQYF. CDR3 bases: TGTGCCTGGAGGGGACGAAACAGGGACCAGCAGTACTTC.

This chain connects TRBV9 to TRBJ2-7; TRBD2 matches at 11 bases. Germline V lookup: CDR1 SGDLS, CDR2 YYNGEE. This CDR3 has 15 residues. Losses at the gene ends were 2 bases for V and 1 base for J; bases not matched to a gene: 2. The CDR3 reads CASSVGTSGSYEQYF. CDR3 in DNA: TGTGCCAGCAGCGTCGGGACTAGCGGATCCTACGAGCAGTACTTC.

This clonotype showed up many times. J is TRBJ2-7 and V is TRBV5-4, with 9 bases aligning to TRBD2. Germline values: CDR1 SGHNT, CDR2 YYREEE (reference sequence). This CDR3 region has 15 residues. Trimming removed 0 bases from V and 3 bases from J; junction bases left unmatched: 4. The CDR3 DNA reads TGTGCCAGCAGCTTGGATAGCGGGAGAGGCTACGAGCAGTACTTC. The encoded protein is CASSLDSGRGYEQYF.

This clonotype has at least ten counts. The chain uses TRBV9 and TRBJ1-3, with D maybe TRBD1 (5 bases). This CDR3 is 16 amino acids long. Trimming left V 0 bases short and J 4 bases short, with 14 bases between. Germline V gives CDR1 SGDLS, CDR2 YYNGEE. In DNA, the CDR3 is TGTGCCAGCAGCGTAGCCTGGGGCGCAGGGGGAAACACCATATATTTT. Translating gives CASSVAWGAGGNTIYF. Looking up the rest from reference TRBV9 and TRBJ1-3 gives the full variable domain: DSGVTQTPKHLITATGQRVTLRCSPRSGDLSVYWYQQSLDQGLQFLIQYYNGEERAKGNILERFSAQQFPDLHSELNLSSLELGDSALYFCASSVAWGAGGNTIYFGEGSWLTVV.